Presented here are 2 T cell receptor beta chains from one specimen sequenced in a study of shared clonotypes between healthy human individuals (dated by TCRdb to the early 2020s). The library was generated by the immunoSEQ multiplex PCR assay. TCRdb took over this immuneACCESS table, retaining in-frame rearrangements with V and J assigned. Such tables are incomplete; in checked studies, under half of the missing clones stem from an unresolved V gene, and the remainder is unexplained. Across this sample there are roughly 1.5 million clones, with 95% to 99% seen only once. The ten largest make up around 0.47% of the sample. What was sequenced was naive CD4+ T cells sorted from blood. This specimen's cell subset or site label, per the study, means: CD45RA+ positively selected. The source is a man aged 30 to 45 in good health.

Notes on this clone: Other DNA sequences of this sample code for an identical CDR3. V gene TRBV5-1 combines with J gene TRBJ2-5; D not resolved. The ends were cut back, 2 bases at V and 2 bases at J, with 7 bases in the middle. Germline assignment: CDR1 SGHRS and CDR2 YFSETQ. The CDR3 sequence is 13 residues long. The CDR3 region has the DNA TGCGCCAGCAGCTTATCACCTCAAGAGACCCAGTACTTC. It codes for CASSLSPQETQYF.

The chain couples TRBV5-1 to TRBJ1-1; D perhaps matches TRBD1 (5 bases). Germline CDR1 SGHRS, CDR2 YFSETQ. Trimming removed 2 bases from V and 7 bases from J, with 18 bases in between. The CDR3 is made up of 15 amino acids. CDR3 protein: CASSLNSPGGGEAFF. As DNA, the CDR3 is TGCGCCAGCAGCTTAAACAGCCCCGGCGGGGGTGAAGCTTTCTTT.